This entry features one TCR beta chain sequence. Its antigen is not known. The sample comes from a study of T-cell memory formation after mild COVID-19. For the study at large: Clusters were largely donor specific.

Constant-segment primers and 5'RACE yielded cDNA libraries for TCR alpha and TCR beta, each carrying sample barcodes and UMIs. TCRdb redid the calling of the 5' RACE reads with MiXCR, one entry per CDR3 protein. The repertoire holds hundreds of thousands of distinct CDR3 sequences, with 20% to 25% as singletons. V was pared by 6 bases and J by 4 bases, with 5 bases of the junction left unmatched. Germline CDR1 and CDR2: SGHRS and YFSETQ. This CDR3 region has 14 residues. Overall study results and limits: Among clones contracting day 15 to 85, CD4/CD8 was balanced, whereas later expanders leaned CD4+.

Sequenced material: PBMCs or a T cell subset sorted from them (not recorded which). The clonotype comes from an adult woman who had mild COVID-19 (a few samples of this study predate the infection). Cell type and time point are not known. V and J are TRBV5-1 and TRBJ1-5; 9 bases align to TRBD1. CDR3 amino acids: CASKQGQGNQPQHF. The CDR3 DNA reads TGCGCCAGCAAGCAGGGACAGGGAAATCAGCCCCAGCATTTT.